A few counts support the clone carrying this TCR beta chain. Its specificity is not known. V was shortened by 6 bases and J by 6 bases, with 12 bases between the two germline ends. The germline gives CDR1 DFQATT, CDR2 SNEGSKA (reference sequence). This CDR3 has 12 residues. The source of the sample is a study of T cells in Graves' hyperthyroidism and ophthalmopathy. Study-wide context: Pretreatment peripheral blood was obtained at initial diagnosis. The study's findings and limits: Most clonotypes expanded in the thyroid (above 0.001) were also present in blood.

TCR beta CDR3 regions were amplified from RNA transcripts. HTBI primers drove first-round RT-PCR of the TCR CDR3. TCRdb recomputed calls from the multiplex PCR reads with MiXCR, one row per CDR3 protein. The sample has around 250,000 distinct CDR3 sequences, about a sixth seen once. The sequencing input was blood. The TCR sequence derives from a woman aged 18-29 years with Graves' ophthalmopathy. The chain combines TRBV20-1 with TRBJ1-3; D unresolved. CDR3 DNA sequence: TGCAGTGCCCGGCGGCATCCAAACACCATATATTTT. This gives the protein CSARRHPNTIYF.